The 18 T cell receptor beta chains below all came from one sample that was sequenced in a study of OX40 agonist ivuxolimab in advanced cancers. The method was immunoSEQ multiplex PCR; TCRdb's version includes in-frame clones alone and lacks a portion of them. The top ten hold more than 0.5% of the sample, which has about 93,000 clones, about 91% seen once. The starting material was CD4+ or CD8+ T cells sorted from blood, obtained in a trial of the OX40 agonist ivuxolimab. These receptors all stem from an adult with an advanced solid tumor such as melanoma, head and neck, liver or kidney cancer.

With respect to this clone: Sequence at one end of the junction differs from germline and may be a read error. The gene calls are TRBV11-3 and TRBJ2-2; 9 bases fit TRBD1. Germline assignment: CDR1 SGHNT and CDR2 YENEEA. The CDR3 covers 17 residues. The CDR3 sequence: CASSLYGGTGNAGELFF. The CDR3 DNA sequence: TGTGCCAGCAGCTTATATGGCGGGACAGGGAACGCCGGGGAGCTGTTTTTT.

This clone occurred once. The chain uses TRBV9 and TRBJ2-7; 10 nucleotides agree with TRBD2. Trimming cost V 0 bases and J 3 bases; bases outside gene matches: 9. The CDR3 has 17 amino acids. The germline V gene encodes CDR1 SGDLS and CDR2 YYNGEE. CDR3 DNA: TGTGCCAGCAGCGTAGGGCCCCTAGCGGGGGTCGACTACGAGCAGTACTTC. This codes for CASSVGPLAGVDYEQYF.

The CDR3 region has the DNA TGTGCCAGCAGTGAAGCGCGAGGGGCTGGGGCCAACGTCCTGACTTTC. Translating it yields CASSEARGAGANVLTF. The chain recombines TRBV2 with TRBJ2-6, with D possibly called TRBD1 or TRBD2 (5 bases each). The V end lost 0 bases, the J end lost 2 bases, and 8 bases lay between the germline ends. CDR3 length: 16 amino acids. Germline CDR1 SNHLY, CDR2 FYNNEI. Full variable domain (remainder filled in from reference TRBV2 and TRBJ2-6): EPEVTQTPSHQVTQMGQEVILRCVPISNHLYFYWYRQILGQKVEFLVSFYNNEISEKSEIFDDQFSVERPDGSNFTLKIRSTKLEDSAMYFCASSEARGAGANVLTFGAGSRLTVL.

The chain combines TRBV18 with TRBJ2-7; D is unresolved. The germline V gene encodes CDR1 KGHSH and CDR2 LQKENI. V was clipped by 3 bases and J by 5 bases, with 11 bases between them. CDR3 size: 13 residues. The CDR3 protein is CASSPYKVDEQYF. The DNA for the CDR3 is TGTGCCAGCTCACCTTACAAGGTCGACGAGCAGTACTTC.

The chain is built from TRBV7-3 and TRBJ2-2, with D possibly being TRBD2 (6 bases). CDR3 length: 15 residues. Germline assignment: CDR1 SGHTA and CDR2 FQGTGA. V shed 3 bases and J shed 0 bases, with 8 bases lying between them. CDR3 region: CASSFGGANTGELFF. For the CDR3, the DNA is TGTGCCAGCAGCTTCGGCGGGGCGAACACCGGGGAGCTGTTTTTT. The full variable domain, in which reference TRBV7-3 and TRBJ2-2 provide the parts outside the CDR3, is GAGVSQTPSNKVTEKGKYVELRCDPISGHTALYWYRQSLGQGPEFLIYFQGTGAADDSGLPNDRFFAVRPEGSVSTLKIQRTERGDSAVYLCASSFGGANTGELFFGEGSRLTVL.

J is TRBJ2-3 and V is TRBV15, with D perhaps assigned TRBD1 or TRBD2 (5 bases each). Germline lookup yields CDR1 LNHNV and CDR2 YYDKDF (reference sequence). Trimming removed 5 bases at V and 4 bases at J, with 13 bases between. This CDR3 is built from 14 residues. The CDR3 spells CATSGGSAADTQYF. The CDR3 bases are TGTGCCACCAGCGGGGGAAGCGCGGCAGATACGCAGTATTTT.

The chain uses TRBV7-9 and TRBJ2-3; no firm D call. The CDR3 extends over 15 amino acids. Germline-derived CDR1 and CDR2 are SEHNR and FQNEAQ (reference sequence). V shed 5 bases and J shed 1 base, with 13 bases lying between them. The CDR3 nucleotides are TGTGCCAGCAGCCGGGCCCGAGTGGGCACAGATACGCAGTATTTT. Translation gives CASSRARVGTDTQYF.

The chain has TRBV2 and TRBJ1-3; 7 bases are shared with TRBD1. In germline, CDR1 is SNHLY, CDR2 FYNNEI. This CDR3 comprises 16 residues. Trimming cost V 8 bases and J 0 bases; bases outside gene matches: 10. The CDR3 nucleotides read TGTGCCAGCTTCCCCACGACAGGGTTCTCTGGAAACACCATATATTTT. Protein: CASFPTTGFSGNTIYF.

The chain uses TRBV9 and TRBJ2-2, with TRBD2 identical over 7 bases. Trimming cost V 3 bases and J 1 base; bases outside gene matches: 21. The V gene's germline CDR1 is SGDLS and CDR2 YYNGEE. This CDR3 region has 21 residues. CDR3 nucleotides: TGTGCCAGCAGCGGAGCCGGGGATACTTCTGGGTGGGGGGGGAACACCGGGGAGCTGTTTTTT. It translates to CASSGAGDTSGWGGNTGELFF.

This clone showed up just once. The rearrangement uses TRBV7-3 and TRBJ2-1; 13 positions agree with TRBD2. Germline V CDR1 and CDR2: SGHTA, FQGTGA. CDR3 size: 16 residues. V shed 5 bases, J shed 5 bases, and the junction held 6 bases outside the gene matches. This chain's CDR3 is CASSQPGLAGDNEQFF. DNA of the CDR3: TGTGCCAGCAGCCAACCCGGACTAGCGGGAGACAATGAGCAGTTCTTC.

This clone was seen only once. The chain links TRBV23-1 to TRBJ1-5; no reliable D call. TRBV23-1 is an ORF, and what it does is uncertain. The V end lost 7 bases, the J end lost 3 bases, and 7 bases lay between the germline ends. This CDR3 comprises 12 residues. The CDR3 region has the DNA TGCGCCAGCATTGGGTACAATCAGCCCCAGCATTTT. The encoded protein is CASIGYNQPQHF.

V is TRBV6-5 and J is TRBJ1-2, with TRBD1 matching 9 bases. CDR3 length: 12 amino acids. Germline V gene sequence: CDR1 MNHEY, CDR2 SVGAGI. Losses at the gene ends were 5 bases for V and 8 bases for J; bases not matched to a gene: 3. CDR3 coding DNA: TGTGCCAGCAGTGGACAGGGGCAAGGCTACACCTTC. Amino acids: CASSGQGQGYTF.

J is TRBJ2-6 and V is TRBV12-5; unclear D gene. The CDR3 covers 14 residues. The V gene's germline CDR1 is LGHNT and CDR2 FRNRAP. Trimming pared 1 base from V and 3 bases from J, leaving 4 bases between. CDR3 amino acids: CASGLGGGANVLTF. The DNA of the CDR3 is TGTGCTAGTGGTTTGGGTGGTGGGGCCAACGTCCTGACTTTC.

The chain recombines TRBV6-1 with TRBJ2-7; D remains unclear. The CDR3 is made up of 15 amino acids. CDR1 is MNHNS and CDR2 is SASEGT in the germline V gene. Trimming cost V 6 bases and J 1 base, with 16 bases left between them. This CDR3 reads CASRGTTRLSYEQYF. CDR3 in DNA: TGTGCCAGCAGGGGTACTACCCGCTTGTCCTACGAGCAGTACTTC.

This rearrangement joins TRBV28 to TRBJ1-2; D might be TRBD1 (6 bases). This CDR3 comprises 15 residues. Trimming pared 6 bases from V and 0 bases from J, leaving 14 bases between. Germline V gene sequence: CDR1 MDHEN, CDR2 SYDVKM. The CDR3 DNA sequence: TGTGCCAGCAGCTCAACAGGGAGTCCTAACTATGGCTACACCTTC. The encoded protein is CASSSTGSPNYGYTF.

The chain combines TRBV6-5 with TRBJ2-3, with D possibly being TRBD1 (6 bases). There are 14 residues in the CDR3. Germline values: CDR1 MNHEY, CDR2 SVGAGI. The V gene lost 2 bases and the J gene lost 6 bases, with 12 bases spanning the gap. CDR3 amino acids: CASSYLQGGDTQYF. The CDR3 nucleotides read TGTGCCAGCAGTTACCTACAGGGTGGGGATACGCAGTATTTT.

This chain joins TRBV14 and TRBJ2-1; tentatively, D is TRBD2 (5 bases). V was cut by 1 base and J by 9 bases, with 10 bases left in between. Per the germline V gene, CDR1 is SGHDN and CDR2 is FVKESK. The CDR3 sequence is 13 residues long. The CDR3 sequence: CASSQVRASEQFF. CDR3 sequence (DNA): TGTGCCAGCAGCCAAGTGCGGGCTTCTGAGCAGTTCTTC.

This clone was detected once. The chain employs TRBV23-1 and TRBJ1-3, with D perhaps matching TRBD1 (5 bases). TRBV23-1 is an ORF, with its function uncertain. Trimming took 8 bases from V and 4 from J, leaving 18 bases between them. The CDR3 is 15 amino acids. The CDR3 is CASLGTPMRGNTIYF. CDR3 nucleotide sequence: TGCGCCAGCCTCGGGACTCCCATGCGAGGAAACACCATATATTTT.